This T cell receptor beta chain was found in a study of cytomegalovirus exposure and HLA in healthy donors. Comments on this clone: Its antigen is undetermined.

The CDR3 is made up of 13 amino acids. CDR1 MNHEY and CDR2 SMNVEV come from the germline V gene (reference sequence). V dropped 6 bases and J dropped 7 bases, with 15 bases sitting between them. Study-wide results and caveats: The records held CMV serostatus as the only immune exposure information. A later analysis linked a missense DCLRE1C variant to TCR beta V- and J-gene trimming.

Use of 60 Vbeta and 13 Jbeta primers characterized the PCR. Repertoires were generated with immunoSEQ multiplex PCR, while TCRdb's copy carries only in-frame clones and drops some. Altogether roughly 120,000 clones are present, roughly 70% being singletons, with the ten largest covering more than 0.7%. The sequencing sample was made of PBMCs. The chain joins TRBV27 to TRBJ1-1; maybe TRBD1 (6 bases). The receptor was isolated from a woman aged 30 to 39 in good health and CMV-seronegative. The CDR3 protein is CASRTGISGEAFF. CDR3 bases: TGTGCCAGCAGAACAGGGATAAGCGGTGAAGCTTTCTTT.